The rows below give T cell receptor beta chains drawn from one sample of a study of blood T cell repertoires in COVID-19. The table came from immunoSEQ multiplex PCR; TCRdb's copy has only in-frame clones and leaves some out. The table has about 190,000 clones, around 91% seen once. The sequenced sample consisted of peripheral blood. The source is a man over 45 with acute or convalescent COVID-19. Both conserved end residues are part of each CDR3. D genes are given only for firm matches. Part of the rows lack a size; the others show once, few, many or a class for expanded clones.

v_call,j_call,clone_size,d_call,cdr3_nt,cdr3_aa
TRBV27,TRBJ1-5,NA,NA,TGTGCCAGCAGTCTTGGCGGGCCTTATAGCAATCAGCCCCAGCATTTT,CASSLGGPYSNQPQHF
TRBV2,TRBJ1-2,once,NA,TGTGCCAGCAGACAGTGGGCGGGCTACACCTTC,CASRQWAGYTF
TRBV28,TRBJ1-2,NA,TRBD1,TGTGCCAGCAGTTTTCTCCGAGGGACAGGCGGCTACACCTTC,CASSFLRGTGGYTF
TRBV20-1,TRBJ2-7,NA,TRBD2,TGCAGTGCTAGTGGATATAGCGGGAACAGGGCCTACGAGCAGTACTTC,CSASGYSGNRAYEQYF
TRBV28,TRBJ2-2,once,NA,TGTGCCAGCAGGCTTTTACAGAACACCGGGGAGCTGTTTTTT,CASRLLQNTGELFF
TRBV19,TRBJ1-5,NA,NA,TGTGCCAGTAGTATAGTAAATAGCAATCAGCCCCAGCATTTT,CASSIVNSNQPQHF
TRBV27,TRBJ1-6,NA,NA,TGTGCCAGCAGTTTTATTGGGGGCGGAAAGTATAATTCACCCCTCCACTTT,CASSFIGGGKYNSPLHF
TRBV5-1,TRBJ1-1,NA,TRBD1,TGCGCCAGCAGCTTGTCCACGACAGGGGGTCCTCGGAACACTGAAGCTTTCTTT,CASSLSTTGGPRNTEAFF
TRBV19,TRBJ1-1,NA,NA,TGTGCCAGTAGTATTGTGGCAGCGGGTTCCACTGAAGCTTTCTTT,CASSIVAAGSTEAFF
TRBV28,TRBJ1-5,NA,NA,TGTGCCAGCAGAAAACAGGGAACACCTAATCAGCCCCAGCATTTT,CASRKQGTPNQPQHF
TRBV9,TRBJ2-5,once,TRBD1,TGTGCCAGCAGCGCCCAGACAGGGGGGGAGACCCAGTACTTC,CASSAQTGGETQYF
TRBV19,TRBJ2-7,NA,NA,TGTGCCAGTAGTGTCGGATGGGGGGAATACGAGCAGTACTTC,CASSVGWGEYEQYF
TRBV19,TRBJ2-1,NA,TRBD2,TGTGCCAGTAGTCCGGCTAGCGGGTTCGACAATGAGCAGTTCTTC,CASSPASGFDNEQFF
TRBV11-2,TRBJ1-6,NA,NA,TGTGCCAGCAGTCAGGGGTTTAATAATTCACCCCTCCACTTT,CASSQGFNNSPLHF
TRBV6-5,TRBJ2-1,NA,NA,TGTGCCAGCACTATAGGGGGGGGAGGTGAGCAGTTCTTC,CASTIGGGGEQFF
TRBV4-3,TRBJ1-5,NA,TRBD1,TGCGCCAGCAGCCAAGATGCAGGACAGGGGGCTTGGCAGCCCCAGCATTTT,CASSQDAGQGAWQPQHF
TRBV4-1,TRBJ2-1,NA,TRBD1,TGCGCCAGCAGCCAAATCCCACAGGGGGCGCCGGGGAATGAGCAGTTCTTC,CASSQIPQGAPGNEQFF
TRBV19,TRBJ2-5,NA,NA,TGTGCCAGTGGTCGGCGGGACCAAGAGACCCAGTACTTC,CASGRRDQETQYF
TRBV3-1/TRBV3-2,TRBJ2-2,once,TRBD1,TGTGCCAGCAAAAGGGACAGGGAGAACACCGGGGAGCTGTTTTTT,CASKRDRENTGELFF
TRBV5-1,TRBJ1-3,NA,NA,TGCGCCAGCAGCTTGGGGCAGATCTCTGGAAACACCATATATTTT,CASSLGQISGNTIYF
TRBV19,TRBJ1-6,NA,NA,TGTGCCAGTAGTATCACAGGGTTGAATTCACCCCTCCACTTT,CASSITGLNSPLHF
TRBV28,TRBJ1-5,NA,TRBD1,TGTGCCAGCAGCTCGACAGGGGCGGGAAATCAGCCCCAGCATTTT,CASSSTGAGNQPQHF
TRBV19,TRBJ2-7,NA,NA,TGTGCCAGTAGACCCAGGGATACCTACGAGCAGTACTTC,CASRPRDTYEQYF
TRBV5-4,TRBJ1-6,once,NA,TGTGCCAGCAGCTTGGCCCGTGGAGGTCGTAATTCACCCCTCCACTTT,CASSLARGGRNSPLHF
TRBV9,TRBJ1-3,once,TRBD1,TGTGCCAGCAGCTGGACAGGTTTTGGAAACACCATATATTTT,CASSWTGFGNTIYF
TRBV6-1,TRBJ1-2,NA,NA,TGTGCCAGCAGTGAAGTCCCTGTCGGCTATGGCTACACCTTC,CASSEVPVGYGYTF
TRBV29-1,TRBJ1-4,NA,TRBD1,TGCAGCGTTGAAGGGACAGGGATTGGTGAAAAACTGTTTTTT,CSVEGTGIGEKLFF
TRBV5-6,TRBJ2-3,NA,NA,TGTGCCAGCAGCTTGGTTAGCAGGGCCTTAACAGATACGCAGTATTTT,CASSLVSRALTDTQYF
TRBV10-3,TRBJ2-1,NA,TRBD2,TGTGCCATCAGTGGCAGACTAGCGGGAGTGGGGGATGAGCAGTTCTTC,CAISGRLAGVGDEQFF